This TCR beta chain comes out of a study of T-cell memory formation after mild COVID-19. Study-wide background: The study found TCR clusters largely donor specific. Study conclusions and caveats: Several responding clones turned up in pre-infection memory, indicating that cross-reactive memory may have taken part.

With regard to this clonotype: Its antigen is currently unknown.

CDR3 length: 13 amino acids. V shed 7 bases and J 5 bases; nucleotides not matched to a gene: 4. 5'RACE primed at constant segments yielded TCR alpha and TCR beta cDNA libraries bearing sample barcodes and UMIs. Each CDR3 protein gets one entry after TCRdb re-called the 5' RACE reads with MiXCR. The sample yields 350,000 to 500,000 distinct CDR3 sequences, roughly 18% seen once. The TCR was taken from a man aged 18 to 30 who had mild COVID-19 (a few samples of this study predate the infection). Cell type and time point are not known. The chain combines TRBV12-3 or TRBV12-4 with TRBJ1-4; 7 bases map to TRBD1. Sequenced sample: PBMCs or a T cell subset sorted from them (not recorded which). The CDR3 region is CASTGTENEKLFF. Here the CDR3 DNA reads TGTGCCAGCACCGGGACAGAAAATGAAAAACTGTTTTTT.